A few counts support the clone carrying this T cell receptor beta chain. The target antigen is unknown. This sample was included in a study of blood T cells in healthy people across ages. Primers used in a second PCR of about 7 to 12 cycles were a sample-barcoded 5' primer and a J-beta primer mix. A template-switch adaptor containing 12 random nucleotides labeled each cDNA molecule. From the 5' RACE reads, TCRdb called clonotypes with MiXCR, one entry per CDR3 protein. The sample shows approximately 360,000 distinct CDR3 sequences, about half of them seen only once. There are 15 residues in the CDR3. The J segment lost 5 bases and the V segment lost 6 bases, leaving 9 bases of the junction unmatched. Per germline, CDR1 MDHEN and CDR2 SYDVKM. Findings of the study overall: When set beside aged donors, long-lived donors presented more naive CD4+ cells and higher diversity. The fall in TCR beta diversity per million T cells was roughly linear with age.

The sequenced sample consisted of blood. The chain uses TRBV28 and TRBJ2-1, with 8 bases fitting TRBD1. The TCR originated in a man between 60 and 70 years old in good health. CDR3 in amino acids: CASSPDREIHNEQFF. CDR3 DNA sequence: TGTGCCAGCAGCCCGGACAGGGAAATCCACAATGAGCAGTTCTTC.